This entry describes one T cell receptor beta chain. Its specificity is unknown. TCRdb ran MiXCR on the reads and lists one entry per CDR3 protein. Seen here are over 250,000 distinct CDR3 sequences, 20% to 25% observed once, and the top ten hold about 20%. Trimming at V came to 6 bases and at J to 6 bases, leaving 7 bases not matched to a gene. This CDR3 contains 15 residues. Germline CDR1 and CDR2: ENHRY and SYGVKD. The data stem from a study of T cell repertoires in cytomegalovirus infection. Across the study: CMV epitopes that were recently identified and HLA-C-restricted were used alongside well-studied HLA-B-restricted ones. CMV infection together with matching HLA type was indicated by public TCR beta signatures. Regarding the study as a whole: The ex vivo response showed dominance by HLA-C-restricted CMV-specific TCR beta clonotypes. Pooled public TCR beta family frequency picked out CMV carriers with the relevant HLA.

The sequence was collected from a human donor in good health (CMV status not recorded). Some clones in this sample may be carry-over from other donors' samples. The input for sequencing was cultured PBMCs, taken from culture after CMV antigen stimulation. The chain is built from TRBV10-3 and TRBJ1-6; 8 bases are a match to TRBD1. The CDR3 sequence: CAISQDRAINSPLHF. The CDR3, as DNA: TGTGCCATCAGCCAGGACAGGGCCATTAATTCACCCCTCCACTTT.